The subject of this entry is one T cell receptor beta chain. Its target is unknown. The CDR3 spans 16 residues. Trimming removed 0 bases at V and 6 bases at J, with 15 bases between. Germline V CDR1 and CDR2: ENHRY, SYGVKD. The data were taken from a study of cytomegalovirus exposure and HLA in healthy donors. General observations from the study: A later analysis reportedly identified an Asian-associated ancestry cluster as carrying fewer N-insertions than the roughly 670-donor mean.

PCR was performed using 60 Vbeta and 13 Jbeta primers. TCRdb's copy holds only in-frame clones and misses some; the assay was immunoSEQ multiplex PCR. The sample carries under 85,000 clones, approximately 74% recorded once. The receptor's source is a man aged 40-50 years in good health and CMV-seropositive. Material: PBMCs. The genes are TRBV10-3 and TRBJ2-1, with TRBD2 as a possible D gene (8 bases). CDR3 region: CAISESRGGTVNEQFF. CDR3 sequence (DNA): TGTGCCATCAGTGAGTCGCGCGGGGGGACAGTCAATGAGCAGTTCTTC.